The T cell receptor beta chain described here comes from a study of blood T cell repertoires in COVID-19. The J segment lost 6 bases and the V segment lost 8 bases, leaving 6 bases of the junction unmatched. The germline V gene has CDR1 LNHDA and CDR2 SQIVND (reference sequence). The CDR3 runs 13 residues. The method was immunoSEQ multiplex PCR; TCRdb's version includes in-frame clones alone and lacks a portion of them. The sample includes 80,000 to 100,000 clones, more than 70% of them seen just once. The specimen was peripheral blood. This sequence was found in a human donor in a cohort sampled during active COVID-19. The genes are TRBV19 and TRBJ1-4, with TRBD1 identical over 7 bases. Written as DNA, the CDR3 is TGTGCCAGTTCCGACAGGGTCTATGAAAAACTGTTTTTT. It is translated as CASSDRVYEKLFF.